This T cell receptor (beta chain) appears in the sequencing data of a study of T cell responses to AZD1222 COVID-19 vaccine. Study-wide points: After the peak T cell response, and only then, were repertoires sampled. Baseline serology detected seropositivity in only a handful of AZD1222 recipients. Spike-specific TCR breadth and depth grew following two AZD1222 doses. Donors were chiefly white British, with a greater number of females, and clonal diversity was perhaps underestimated.

V was pared by 0 bases and J by 5 bases, with 5 bases of the junction left unmatched. Per germline, CDR1 SGHRS and CDR2 YFSETQ. This CDR3 has 15 amino acids. Only a few counts were recorded for this clone. Its specificity is not known. Clones were read by immunoSEQ multiplex PCR, and TCRdb kept only the in-frame ones, dropping some. This table holds 95,000 to 150,000 clones, roughly 89% found once. The TCR comes from an adult in good health. The sample in question was peripheral blood, obtained on day 0 of AZD1222 vaccination. This chain connects TRBV5-1 to TRBJ1-5, with 7 bases matching TRBD1. CDR3 residues: CASSLDTGVDQPQHF. The CDR3 DNA sequence: TGCGCCAGCAGCTTGGACACAGGGGTCGATCAGCCCCAGCATTTT.